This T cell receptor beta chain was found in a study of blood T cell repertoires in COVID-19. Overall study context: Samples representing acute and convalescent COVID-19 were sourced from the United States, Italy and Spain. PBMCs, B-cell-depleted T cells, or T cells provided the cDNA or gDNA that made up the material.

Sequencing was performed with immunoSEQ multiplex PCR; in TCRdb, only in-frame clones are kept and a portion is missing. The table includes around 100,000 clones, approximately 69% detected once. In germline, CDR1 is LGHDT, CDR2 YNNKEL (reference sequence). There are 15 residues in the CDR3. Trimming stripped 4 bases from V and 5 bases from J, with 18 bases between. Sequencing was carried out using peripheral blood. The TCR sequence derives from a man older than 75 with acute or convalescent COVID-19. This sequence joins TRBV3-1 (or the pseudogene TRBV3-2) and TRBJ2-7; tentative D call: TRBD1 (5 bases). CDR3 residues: CASSPPRATVDEQYF. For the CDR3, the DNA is TGTGCCAGCAGCCCCCCCCGGGCGACAGTCGACGAGCAGTACTTC.